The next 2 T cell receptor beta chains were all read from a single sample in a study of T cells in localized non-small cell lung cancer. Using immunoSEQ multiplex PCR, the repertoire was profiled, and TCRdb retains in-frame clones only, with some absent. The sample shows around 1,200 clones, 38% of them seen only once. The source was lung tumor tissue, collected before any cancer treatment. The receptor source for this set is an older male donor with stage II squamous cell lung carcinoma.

As DNA, the CDR3 is TGTGCCAGCTCACCAGGGACTACGAGCCACGAGCAGTACTTC. Amino acids: CASSPGTTSHEQYF. The rearrangement links TRBV18 to TRBJ2-7, with 7 bases that match TRBD2. Looked up from germline, CDR1 is KGHSH and CDR2 is LQKENI. The V segment lost 2 bases and the J segment 5 bases; nucleotides outside the gene matches: 6. The CDR3 totals 14 residues.

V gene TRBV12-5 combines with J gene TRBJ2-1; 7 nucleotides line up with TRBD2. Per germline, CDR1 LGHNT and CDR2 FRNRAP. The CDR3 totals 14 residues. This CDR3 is CASVGSGTNNEQFF. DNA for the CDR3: TGTGCCAGCGTCGGTTCCGGGACTAACAATGAGCAGTTCTTC.